The 25 T cell receptor beta chains below come from one sample, sequenced in a study of T cell changes during pregnancy in multiple sclerosis. The data were produced by immunoSEQ multiplex PCR, yet TCRdb's version contains in-frame clones alone and is incomplete. The sample lists 100,000 or so clones, more than 90% occurring once. The specimen was peripheral blood, collected in the second trimester of pregnancy. These receptor sequences come from a female donor with multiple sclerosis, enrolled in a pregnancy study.

The chain combines TRBV7-2 with TRBJ2-1, with 11 bases lining up with TRBD2. This CDR3 is built from 15 residues. The germline V gene has CDR1 SGHTA and CDR2 FQGNSA. With 1 base clipped from V and 7 bases from J, the junction kept 3 bases outside the gene matches. The CDR3 bases are TGTGCCAGCAGCTTAGAACGGACTAGCGGGAATGAGCAGTTCTTC. Amino acid sequence: CASSLERTSGNEQFF.

This chain joins TRBV14 and TRBJ2-3; no firm D call. The CDR3 covers 13 residues. Looked up from germline, CDR1 is SGHDN and CDR2 is FVKESK. V lost 2 bases to trimming and J lost 4 bases, with 7 bases between them. In DNA, the CDR3 is TGTGCCAGCAGCCAAATCCGGGCAGATACGCAGTATTTT. It specifies CASSQIRADTQYF.

J is TRBJ1-3 and V is TRBV2; 8 bases align to TRBD1. Germline assignment: CDR1 SNHLY and CDR2 FYNNEI. The J segment lost 3 bases and the V segment lost 5 bases, leaving 6 bases of the junction unmatched. This CDR3 region has 15 residues. CDR3: CASSTTGAGGNTIYF. The CDR3 nucleotides are TGTGCCAGCAGTACGACAGGGGCGGGTGGAAACACCATATATTTT.

This sequence joins TRBV15 and TRBJ1-3; tentatively, D is TRBD1 (5 bases). CDR1 is LNHNV and CDR2 is YYDKDF in the germline V gene (reference sequence). This CDR3 region has 16 residues. V lost 4 bases and J lost 4, with 17 bases in between. Written as DNA, the CDR3 is TGTGCCACCAGCACCTCGGGAGGGGTCGAAGGAAACACCATATATTTT. Residues: CATSTSGGVEGNTIYF.

CDR3 in amino acids: CASSLAGQLYEQYF. The CDR3 DNA reads as TGTGCCAGCAGCTTAGCGGGACAGCTCTACGAGCAGTACTTC. The J gene is TRBJ2-7, the V gene TRBV7-8; 7 bases are shared with TRBD1. Germline CDR1 reads SGHVS; CDR2 reads FQNEAQ. The junction had 2 bases not matched to a gene; V was cut back by 0 bases and J by 3 bases. The CDR3 extends over 14 amino acids.

V and J are TRBV2 and TRBJ1-2; the match to TRBD1 covers 7 bases. The germline V gene has CDR1 SNHLY and CDR2 FYNNEI. The ends lost 10 bases at V and 4 bases at J; junction bases unmatched: 12. CDR3 length: 14 residues. This CDR3 is CATDRDPPTYGYTF. CDR3 DNA: TGTGCCACCGACAGGGACCCCCCGACCTATGGCTACACCTTC.

The chain employs TRBV19 and TRBJ2-7, with 8 bases that match TRBD1. The CDR3 consists of 15 residues. With 1 base clipped from V and 5 bases from J, the junction kept 7 bases outside the gene matches. CDR1 and CDR2 (germline): LNHDA, SQIVND (reference sequence). The CDR3 coding sequence is TGTGCCAGTAGTATAGGGCGGGACAGGAGCCACGAGCAGTACTTC. Translating it yields CASSIGRDRSHEQYF.

The CDR3 is CSAHEGLATYNEQFF. The CDR3 DNA follows: TGCAGCGCTCACGAGGGACTAGCGACATACAATGAGCAGTTCTTC. The chain joins TRBV29-1 to TRBJ2-1; 10 bases agree with TRBD2. The CDR3 has 15 residues. Germline CDR1 and CDR2: SQVTM and ANQGSEA. The ends lost 7 bases at V and 4 bases at J; junction bases unmatched: 10.

The chain couples TRBV5-1 to TRBJ1-2; perhaps TRBD1 as D (6 bases). CDR1 and CDR2 (germline): SGHRS, YFSETQ. V lost 5 bases, J lost 2 bases, and 13 bases lay in between. The CDR3 runs to 14 residues. DNA for the CDR3: TGCGCCAGCAGTAAATTAAGGGGGAACTATGGCTACACCTTC. It specifies CASSKLRGNYGYTF. Drawing the rest from reference TRBV5-1 and TRBJ1-2, the complete variable domain is KAGVTQTPRYLIKTRGQQVTLSCSPISGHRSVSWYQQTPGQGLQFLFEYFSETQRNKGNFPGRFSGRQFSNSRSEMNVSTLELGDSALYLCASSKLRGNYGYTFGSGTRLTVV.

V gene TRBV7-9 combines with J gene TRBJ1-5; D gene unclear. The CDR3 loop spans 14 amino acids. V gave up 4 bases and J gave up 4 bases, with 11 bases separating them. Germline CDR1 and CDR2: SEHNR and FQNEAQ (reference sequence). CDR3 sequence (DNA): TGTGCCAGCAGCTCCCTATCCGAGAATCAGCCCCAGCATTTT. It encodes CASSSLSENQPQHF.

The chain combines TRBV5-1 with TRBJ1-5; TRBD1 agrees at 8 bases. This CDR3 has 21 amino acids. V lost 0 bases, J lost 1 base, and 18 bases stayed unmatched. CDR1 and CDR2 from the germline V gene are SGHRS and YFSETQ. The CDR3 region is CASSLVVFPGQDTRSNQPQHF. The CDR3, as DNA: TGCGCCAGCAGCTTGGTGGTTTTCCCGGGACAGGACACCCGGAGCAATCAGCCCCAGCATTTT.

This sequence joins TRBV19 and TRBJ2-1, with D tentatively TRBD2 (6 bases). CDR1 and CDR2 (germline): LNHDA, SQIVND (reference sequence). The CDR3 extends over 15 amino acids. V was cut by 3 bases and J by 2 bases, with 11 bases left in between. The CDR3 loop is CASSMRGSTYNEQFF. CDR3 in DNA: TGTGCCAGTAGTATGCGGGGATCAACCTACAATGAGCAGTTCTTC.

This clone was found a few times. The chain couples TRBV7-6 to TRBJ1-1; D unresolved. Germline-derived CDR1 and CDR2 are SGHVS and FNYEAQ. The CDR3 covers 14 residues. The V end lost 4 bases, the J end lost 11 bases, and 20 bases lay between the germline ends. CDR3 sequence: CASSSSGEAARAFF. The CDR3 nucleotides read TGTGCCAGCAGCTCGTCGGGTGAGGCCGCCCGGGCTTTCTTT.

The V call is TRBV28, the J call TRBJ2-7; 12 nucleotides line up with TRBD1. The junction had 5 bases not matched to a gene; V was cut back by 5 bases and J by 6 bases. In germline, CDR1 is MDHEN, CDR2 SYDVKM. The CDR3 contains 14 residues. The DNA of the CDR3 is TGTGCCAGCAGTCCCTGGGACAGGGGGCCCGAGCAGTACTTC. Amino acid sequence: CASSPWDRGPEQYF.

The chain carries TRBV19 and TRBJ1-1; the D gene is possibly TRBD1 (5 bases). Trimming shortened V by 3 bases and J by 1 base, and 9 bases separated the two germline ends. This CDR3 spans 14 amino acids. Germline V gives CDR1 LNHDA, CDR2 SQIVND (reference sequence). CDR3 nucleotides: TGTGCCAGTAGTATGGACATTTCGAACACTGAAGCTTTCTTT. It specifies CASSMDISNTEAFF.

The genes are TRBV7-9 and TRBJ2-7, with D tentatively TRBD1 (6 bases). V gave up 5 bases and J gave up 4 bases, with 15 bases separating them. This CDR3 has 14 amino acids. The germline gives CDR1 SEHNR, CDR2 FQNEAQ (reference sequence). CDR3 DNA: TGTGCCAGCAGCATGGACAGATCGGAGTACGAGCAGTACTTC. It translates to CASSMDRSEYEQYF.

In this sample, this clone turned up once. The chain recombines TRBV5-1 with TRBJ2-7; 13 bases fit TRBD2. The CDR3 contains 16 residues. The trim removed 3 bases at V and 2 bases at J, leaving 5 bases unmatched. CDR1 and CDR2 from the germline V gene are SGHRS and YFSETQ. The DNA for the CDR3 is TGCGCCAGCAGCTCGGGACTAGCGGGAACACCCTACGAGCAGTACTTC. It codes for CASSSGLAGTPYEQYF.

This clone is a singleton in its sample. The chain combines TRBV11-1 with TRBJ2-7; 8 bases are shared with TRBD2. V lost 5 bases to trimming and J lost 5 bases; unmatched junction nucleotides: 11. The length of the CDR3 is 15 residues. CDR1 is SGHAT, CDR2 FQDESV, per germline (reference sequence). The CDR3 sequence: CASSKNSGTPHEQYF. The CDR3 DNA reads as TGTGCCAGCAGCAAAAATAGCGGGACACCTCACGAGCAGTACTTC.

The gene calls are TRBV18 and TRBJ2-6; D is ambiguous. CDR3 size: 15 residues. Trimming stripped 2 bases from V and 0 bases from J, with 5 bases between. Looked up from germline, CDR1 is KGHSH and CDR2 is LQKENI. CDR3 sequence reads: CASSPVISGANVLTF. CDR3 DNA: TGTGCCAGCTCACCAGTCATCTCTGGGGCCAACGTCCTGACTTTC.

The V call is TRBV28, the J call TRBJ1-1; TRBD1 is a possible D gene (5 bases). This CDR3 region has 13 residues. V was pared by 6 bases and J by 11 bases, with 19 bases between. Per the germline V gene, CDR1 is MDHEN and CDR2 is SYDVKM. Here the CDR3 DNA reads TGTGCCAGCAGGCGGCAGGGTAGAGCTGGGGCTTTCTTT. Translated: CASRRQGRAGAFF.

The chain recombines TRBV7-9 with TRBJ1-4; TRBD1 might be the D (5 bases). Trimming pared 5 bases from V and 5 bases from J, leaving 21 bases between. Germline V gives CDR1 SEHNR, CDR2 FQNEAQ (reference sequence). The CDR3 length is 17 residues. This chain's CDR3 is CASSQPLTETFNEKLFF. The DNA for the CDR3 is TGTGCCAGCAGCCAACCATTGACAGAAACTTTCAATGAAAAACTGTTTTTT.

V is TRBV30 and J is TRBJ1-1; 10 nucleotides match TRBD1. Trimming took 2 bases from V and 5 from J; bases not matched to a gene: 5. This CDR3 contains 14 residues. Per the germline V gene, CDR1 is GTSNPN and CDR2 is SVGIG (reference sequence). In nucleotides, the CDR3 is TGTGCCTGGAGTAGACAGGGGGCGATAACTGAAGCTTTCTTT. Protein sequence: CAWSRQGAITEAFF.

V usage is TRBV6-6 and J usage is TRBJ1-5, with TRBD1 matching over 8 bases. V lost 2 bases to trimming and J lost 7 bases; unmatched junction nucleotides: 4. Germline CDR1 and CDR2: MNHNY and SVGAGI (reference sequence). The length of the CDR3 is 14 residues. In DNA, the CDR3 is TGTGCCAGCAGTTACGTAGACAGGGGACAGCCCCAGCATTTT. This gives the protein CASSYVDRGQPQHF.

The V call is TRBV2, the J call TRBJ2-7; TRBD1 matches at 8 bases. The CDR3 length is 16 residues. Trimming cost V 4 bases and J 3 bases; bases outside gene matches: 11. Germline lookup yields CDR1 SNHLY and CDR2 FYNNEI. Written as DNA, the CDR3 is TGTGCCAGCAGTGGTACTAGTCGGACAGGGTACTACGAGCAGTACTTC. Translated: CASSGTSRTGYYEQYF.

The chain has TRBV7-8 and TRBJ1-5; D perhaps matches TRBD1 (6 bases). Germline V gene data show CDR1 as SGHVS and CDR2 as FQNEAQ. Trimming removed 5 bases from V and 0 bases from J, with 11 bases in between. This CDR3 region has 15 residues. The CDR3 here is CASSPPGVSNQPQHF. The DNA for the CDR3 is TGTGCCAGCAGCCCACCAGGGGTTAGCAATCAGCCCCAGCATTTT.